This entry lists 21 T cell receptor beta chains sequenced from one sample in a study of blood T cells in healthy people across ages. Using a J-beta primer mix together with a sample-barcoded 5' primer, a second PCR was run for roughly 6 to 12 cycles. TCRdb called the 5' RACE reads again in MiXCR, with one record for every CDR3 protein. The data contain approximately 900,000 distinct CDR3 sequences, approximately 32% of them singletons. These records were also assigned to another study, of T cells of mothers and their children.

Sample: blood. The receptors here all came from a woman aged 35 to 49 in good health.

The genes are TRBV28 and TRBJ1-1; D may be TRBD1 (6 bases). The V and J ends lost 6 bases and 5 bases respectively, with 22 bases between them. Germline V gene lookup returns CDR1 MDHEN and CDR2 SYDVKM. This CDR3 region has 16 residues. For the CDR3, the DNA is TGTGCCAGCAGCCTCCAGGGGAGTCAGGGGATAACTGAAGCTTTCTTT. Protein: CASSLQGSQGITEAFF.

The chain joins TRBV3-1 to TRBJ1-2; 9 nucleotides align to TRBD1. Germline V CDR1 and CDR2: LGHDT, YNNKEL (reference sequence). The CDR3 runs to 16 residues. J gave up 2 bases and V 4 bases, and 8 bases lay outside the gene matches. The CDR3 DNA follows: TGTGCCAGCAGCCTACGAGGGACAGGGAACAACTATGGCTACACCTTC. Protein product: CASSLRGTGNNYGYTF.

This clonotype was seen ten or more times. The rearrangement uses TRBV25-1 and TRBJ2-1; 11 nucleotides align to TRBD2. The germline gives CDR1 MGHDK, CDR2 SYGVNS. V was clipped by 8 bases and J by 6 bases; unmatched bases: 3. This CDR3 region has 13 residues. The CDR3 reads CASRGLAGNEQFF. In nucleotides, the CDR3 is TGTGCCAGCCGAGGACTAGCGGGCAATGAGCAGTTCTTC.

At least ten counts were recorded for this clonotype. The chain couples TRBV9 to TRBJ2-6, with D perhaps TRBD1 (6 bases). The CDR3 is 14 amino acids. Germline CDR1 and CDR2: SGDLS and YYNGEE. V gave up 7 bases and J gave up 0 bases, with 8 bases separating them. The CDR3 loop is CASVGGSGANVLTF. The CDR3 DNA reads TGTGCCAGCGTAGGGGGCTCTGGGGCCAACGTCCTGACTTTC.

This clonotype was seen more than once but under ten times. This chain joins TRBV4-1 and TRBJ1-2; a possible D gene is TRBD1 (5 bases). Germline V gives CDR1 MGHRA, CDR2 YSYEKL. The CDR3 contains 17 residues. Trimming removed 0 bases at V and 1 base at J, with 15 bases between. The CDR3 region is CASSQEGGRGINYGYTF. The CDR3, as DNA: TGCGCCAGCAGCCAAGAAGGTGGAAGGGGCATTAACTATGGCTACACCTTC.

This clonotype turned up a few times. This could be a read error, since a much larger clone is one nucleotide away. V is TRBV28 and J is TRBJ2-1; 8 bases are shared with TRBD2. J was trimmed by 8 bases and V by 3 bases; bases with no gene match: 9. The CDR3 is made up of 15 amino acids. Per the germline V gene, CDR1 is MDHEN and CDR2 is SYDVKM. The CDR3 here is CASSLAGTRFHEQFF. The CDR3 DNA sequence: TGTGCCAGCAGTTTGGCCGGGACTAGATTCCATGAGCAGTTCTTC.

This clonotype occurred a few times. This sequence joins TRBV5-1 and TRBJ1-1; D gene unclear. Trimming cost V 9 bases and J 2 bases, with 14 bases left between them. This CDR3 is 13 amino acids long. Per germline, CDR1 SGHRS and CDR2 YFSETQ. The CDR3 here is CATQRDVNTEAFF. Here the CDR3 DNA reads TGCGCCACCCAGAGAGACGTTAACACTGAAGCTTTCTTT. Supplemented by reference TRBV5-1 and TRBJ1-1, the full variable domain reads KAGVTQTPRYLIKTRGQQVTLSCSPISGHRSVSWYQQTPGQGLQFLFEYFSETQRNKGNFPGRFSGRQFSNSRSEMNVSTLELGDSALYLCATQRDVNTEAFFGQGTRLTVV.

In regard to this clonotype: One end of the junction fails to match germline, which may point to a read error. The rearrangement links TRBV6-5 to TRBJ2-1; D possibly corresponds to TRBD2 (6 bases). The V gene's germline CDR1 is MNHEY and CDR2 SVGAGI. The CDR3 runs 15 residues. The CDR3 here is CASRSPGRTNNERFF. The DNA of the CDR3 is TGTGCCAGCAGGAGTCCGGGACGGACTAACAATGAGCGGTTCTTC.

At least ten counts were recorded for this clonotype. The rearrangement joins TRBV7-2 to TRBJ2-5; D is perhaps TRBD2 (6 bases). V lost 4 bases to trimming and J lost 3 bases, with 15 bases between them. Germline-derived CDR1 and CDR2 are SGHTA and FQGNSA. The CDR3 is 15 amino acids. The CDR3 spells CASSSLLGGKETQYF. The CDR3 DNA sequence: TGTGCCAGCAGCTCCCTGCTCGGGGGTAAAGAGACCCAGTACTTC. The whole variable domain, filled in from reference TRBV7-2 and TRBJ2-5, reads GAGVSQSPSNKVTEKGKDVELRCDPISGHTALYWYRQSLGQGLEFLIYFQGNSAPDKSGLPSDRFSAERTGGSVSTLTIQRTQQEDSAVYLCASSSLLGGKETQYFGPGTRLLVL.

The CDR3, as DNA: TGCAGTGCTAGAAAAGCGGGGGCTTACAATGAGCAGTTCTTC. It is translated as CSARKAGAYNEQFF. The rearrangement uses TRBV20-1 and TRBJ2-1; 8 bases are a match to TRBD2. The V segment lost 2 bases and the J segment 4 bases; nucleotides outside the gene matches: 4. Germline CDR1 and CDR2: DFQATT and SNEGSKA (reference sequence). This CDR3 region has 14 residues.

The V gene is TRBV7-2, the J gene TRBJ2-3; 8 bases are a match to TRBD1. Trimming removed 6 bases from V and 4 bases from J; junction bases left unmatched: 6. The CDR3 consists of 14 residues. Germline CDR1 is SGHTA and CDR2 is FQGNSA. The CDR3 region is CASRPDRASDTQYF. The CDR3 DNA is TGTGCCAGCAGACCGGACAGGGCATCAGATACGCAGTATTTT.

The sample holds a few counts of this clonotype. The V call is TRBV28, the J call TRBJ2-3, with a tentative D call TRBD1 (6 bases). V gave up 5 bases and J gave up 4 bases, with 19 bases separating them. Germline CDR1 and CDR2: MDHEN and SYDVKM. This CDR3 contains 16 residues. CDR3: CASSPGAGEYADTQYF. The CDR3 DNA follows: TGTGCCAGCAGTCCCGGGGCAGGGGAGTACGCAGATACGCAGTATTTT.

This clonotype was seen ten or more times. The chain joins TRBV4-3 to TRBJ2-1, with D possibly TRBD1 on 6 matching bases. Trimming stripped 4 bases from V and 1 base from J, with 8 bases between. CDR3 length equals 14 residues. Germline V gene data show CDR1 as LGHNA and CDR2 as YSLEER. Here the CDR3 reads CASSRDRSYNEQFF. CDR3 DNA sequence: TGCGCCAGCAGCCGCGACAGGTCCTACAATGAGCAGTTCTTC.

This clonotype was observed a few times. The rearrangement joins TRBV7-9 to TRBJ2-3; no clear D. The CDR3 consists of 15 residues. The V gene lost 1 base and the J gene lost 2 bases, with 10 bases spanning the gap. CDR1 and CDR2 from the germline V gene are SEHNR and FQNEAQ (reference sequence). The CDR3 loop reads CASSLGWSDTDTQYF. DNA of the CDR3: TGTGCCAGCAGCTTAGGATGGAGTGACACAGATACGCAGTATTTT.

Comment on this clonotype: A read error may explain this, as a much larger clone is one base away. The chain has TRBV10-3 and TRBJ1-2, with a tentative D call TRBD1 (5 bases). The germline V gene has CDR1 ENHRY and CDR2 SYGVKD. V lost 4 bases and J 4 bases, leaving 7 bases between the germline ends. The CDR3 extends over 12 amino acids. Written as DNA, the CDR3 is TGTGCCATCAGTGGCAGGGTCTATGGCTACACCTTC. Translation: CAISGRVYGYTF.

This clonotype was observed a few times. The genes are TRBV6-2 or TRBV6-3 and TRBJ1-1; D may be TRBD1 (6 bases). The CDR3 contains 15 residues. The V end lost 6 bases, the J end lost 1 base, and 15 bases lay between the germline ends. Germline CDR1 is MNHEY and CDR2 is SVGEGT. This chain's CDR3 is CASSLPRGWNTEAFF. The DNA of the CDR3 is TGTGCCAGCAGCCTCCCCAGGGGTTGGAACACTGAAGCTTTCTTT.

Remarks on this clonotype: An end of the junction does not agree with germline; a read error may underlie this. This chain joins TRBV5-1 and TRBJ2-7; weak D call: TRBD1 (6 bases). The CDR3 extends over 13 amino acids. In germline, CDR1 is SGHRS, CDR2 YFSETQ. This CDR3 reads CASSLSGQGAHHF. In DNA form, the CDR3 reads TGCGCCAGCAGCTTGTCGGGACAAGGGGCCCATCACTTC. Full variable domain (rest looked up from reference TRBV5-1 and TRBJ2-7): KAGVTQTPRYLIKTRGQQVTLSCSPISGHRSVSWYQQTPGQGLQFLFEYFSETQRNKGNFPGRFSGRQFSNSRSEMNVSTLELGDSALYLCASSLSGQGAHHFGPGTRLTVT.

By share of the sample, this clonotype is medium-sized. The chain joins TRBV27 to TRBJ2-1; 7 nucleotides agree with TRBD2. The CDR3 consists of 13 residues. Germline CDR1 is MNHEY and CDR2 is SMNVEV (reference sequence). V was clipped by 8 bases and J by 9 bases; unmatched bases: 10. CDR3 sequence: CASGKGTTVEQFF. DNA of the CDR3: TGTGCCAGCGGAAAAGGGACTACGGTTGAGCAGTTCTTC.

This clonotype was seen many times. The chain has TRBV7-9 and TRBJ2-1; the D is unclear. This CDR3 is built from 11 residues. CDR1 is SEHNR, CDR2 FQNEAQ, per germline (reference sequence). Trimming took 0 bases from V and 10 from J, leaving 4 bases between them. CDR3 amino acids: CASSLAPEQFF. CDR3 DNA: TGTGCCAGCAGCTTAGCGCCCGAGCAGTTCTTC.

The rearrangement joins TRBV20-1 to TRBJ2-4; D is possibly TRBD2 (5 bases). This CDR3 has 14 amino acids. The germline V gene encodes CDR1 DFQATT and CDR2 SNEGSKA (reference sequence). V was pared by 3 bases and J by 5 bases, with 14 bases between. The CDR3 nucleotides read TGCAGTGCTAGTAATCCCGGGGTTGAAAACATTCAGTACTTC. Translated, it gives CSASNPGVENIQYF.

This sequence joins TRBV9 and TRBJ2-3, with 10 bases that match TRBD1. CDR1 is SGDLS and CDR2 is YYNGEE in the germline V gene. V shed 0 bases and J 6 bases; nucleotides not matched to a gene: 7. The CDR3 covers 16 residues. The CDR3 DNA is TGTGCCAGCAGCGTAGAATCGACAGGGGGCTACGATACGCAGTATTTT. Its protein is CASSVESTGGYDTQYF.